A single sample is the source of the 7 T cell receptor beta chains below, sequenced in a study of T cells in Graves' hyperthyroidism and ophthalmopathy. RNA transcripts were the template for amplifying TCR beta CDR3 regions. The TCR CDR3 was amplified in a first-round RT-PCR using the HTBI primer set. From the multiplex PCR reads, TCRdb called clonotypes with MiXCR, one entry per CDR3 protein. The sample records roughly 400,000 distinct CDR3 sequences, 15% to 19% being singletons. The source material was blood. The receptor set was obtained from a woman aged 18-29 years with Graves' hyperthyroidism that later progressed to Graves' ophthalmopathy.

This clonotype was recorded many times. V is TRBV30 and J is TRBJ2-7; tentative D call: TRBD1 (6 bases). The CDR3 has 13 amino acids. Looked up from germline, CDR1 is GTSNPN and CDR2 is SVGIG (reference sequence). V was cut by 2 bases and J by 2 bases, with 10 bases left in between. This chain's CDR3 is CAWSIGTTYEQYF. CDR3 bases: TGTGCCTGGAGTATAGGGACAACCTACGAGCAGTACTTC.

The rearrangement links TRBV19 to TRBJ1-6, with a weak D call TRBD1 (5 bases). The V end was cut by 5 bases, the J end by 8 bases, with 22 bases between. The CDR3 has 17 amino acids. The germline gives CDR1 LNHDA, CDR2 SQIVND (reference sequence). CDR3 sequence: CASSGPGPRDDHSPLHF. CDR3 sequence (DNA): TGTGCCAGTAGTGGTCCGGGACCAAGGGACGATCATTCACCCCTCCACTTT.

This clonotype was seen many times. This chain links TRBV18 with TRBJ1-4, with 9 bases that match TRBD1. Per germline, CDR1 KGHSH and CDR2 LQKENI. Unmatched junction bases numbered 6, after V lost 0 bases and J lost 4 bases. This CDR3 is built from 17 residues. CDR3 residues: CASSPPLQGAGNEKLFF. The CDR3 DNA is TGTGCCAGCTCACCACCGTTACAGGGGGCTGGTAATGAAAAACTGTTTTTT.

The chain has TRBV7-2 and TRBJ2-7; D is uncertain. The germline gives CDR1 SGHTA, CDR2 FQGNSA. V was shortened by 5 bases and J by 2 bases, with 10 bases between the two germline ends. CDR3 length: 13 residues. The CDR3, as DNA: TGTGCCAGCAGCCAAGATCAACCCTACGAGCAGTACTTC. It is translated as CASSQDQPYEQYF.

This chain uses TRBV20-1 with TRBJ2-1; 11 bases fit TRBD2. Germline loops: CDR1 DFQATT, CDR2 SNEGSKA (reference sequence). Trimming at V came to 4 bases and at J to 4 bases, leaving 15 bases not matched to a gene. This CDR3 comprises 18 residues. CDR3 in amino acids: CSANSPPGTSGSYNEQFF. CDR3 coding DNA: TGCAGTGCTAACTCCCCTCCCGGAACTAGCGGGAGTTACAATGAGCAGTTCTTC.

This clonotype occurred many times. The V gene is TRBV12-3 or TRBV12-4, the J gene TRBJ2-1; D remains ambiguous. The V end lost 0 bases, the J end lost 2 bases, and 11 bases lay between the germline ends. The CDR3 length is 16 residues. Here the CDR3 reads CASSLAALVPYNEQFF. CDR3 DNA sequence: TGTGCCAGCAGTTTAGCGGCGTTGGTTCCCTACAATGAGCAGTTCTTC.

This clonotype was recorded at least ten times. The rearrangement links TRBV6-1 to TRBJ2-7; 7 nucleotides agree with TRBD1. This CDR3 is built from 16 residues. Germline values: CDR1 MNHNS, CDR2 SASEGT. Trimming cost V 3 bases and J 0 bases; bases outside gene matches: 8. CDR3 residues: CASSDLADRSSYEQYF. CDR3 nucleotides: TGTGCCAGCAGTGACTTGGCGGACAGGTCCTCCTACGAGCAGTACTTC.